Listed below are T cell receptor beta chains from one sample, sequenced in a study of blood T cell repertoires in COVID-19. Some clones are missing from TCRdb's copy, which holds only in-frame ones; the method was immunoSEQ multiplex PCR. In the table there are 250,000 to 300,000 clones, roughly nine tenths of which are singletons. The specimen was peripheral blood. These receptors were taken from a woman aged 25 to 45 with COVID-19, enrolled during active disease. CDR3s include the opening cysteine and the closing phenylalanine or tryptophan.

>TRBJ2-7|TRBV5-1
CASSLETISSYEQYF
>TRBJ2-5|TRBV18
CASSRRREGDTQYF
>TRBJ2-7|TRBV9
CASSASGGAYEQYF
>TRBJ2-2|TRBV25-1
CASSAGNTGELFF
>TRBJ1-5|TRBV28
CASRPQVGGDQPQHF
>TRBJ1-6|TRBV28
CASSLLQGAYNSPLHF
>TRBJ2-7|TRBV5-4
CASSLELGEHIGTAYEQYF
>TRBJ1-1|TRBV3-1/TRBV3-2
CASSQAQGTEAFF
>TRBJ1-3|TRBV7-9
CASSSRLRAPGNRNTIYF
>TRBJ1-6|TRBV11-2
CASSLVPGQGYNSPLHF
>TRBJ2-7|TRBV15
CATSRQLAGVYEQYF
>TRBJ2-1|TRBV2
CASSVSGASYNEQFF
>TRBJ2-1|TRBV24-1
CATSDPGVSWGNEQFF
>TRBJ2-7|TRBV11-2
CASSYITGTGSYEQYF
>TRBJ1-1|TRBV19
CASSIDRFANTEAFF
>TRBJ1-5|TRBV19
CASNNQGTHGNQPQHF
>TRBJ2-7|TRBV4-1
CASSRLGQTLGSYEQYF
>TRBJ1-2|TRBV19
CASRWGDAGYTF
>TRBJ2-7|TRBV15
CATSGVASMGYEQYF
>TRBJ2-2|TRBV6-5
CASRLSIGELFF
>TRBJ1-1|TRBV6-6
CASSRGRSGTEAFF
>TRBJ2-5|TRBV5-1
CASSSLGLQSETQYF
>TRBJ1-6|TRBV13
CASSPGQGTSPLHF
>TRBJ2-7|TRBV2
CASFDPRDRENYEQYF
>TRBJ2-3|TRBV5-6
CASSFEGATDTQYF
>TRBJ2-3|TRBV10-1
CASSEFRGGPADTQYF
>TRBJ1-1|TRBV5-1
CASSLEAGQANTEAFF
>TRBJ1-2|TRBV3-1/TRBV3-2
CASSPRTGLDGYTF
>TRBJ1-5|TRBV28
CASSQTGGLSNQPQHF
>TRBJ2-6|TRBV5-4
CASSYTGAGANVLTF